This paragraph covers one T cell receptor (beta chain) sequence. The sample originates from a study of blood T cell repertoires in COVID-19. As for the study in general: Both acute and convalescent COVID-19 samples were obtained from the United States, Italy and Spain. Nucleic acid was either cDNA or gDNA, and it came from T cells, B-cell-depleted T cells, or PBMCs.

In the original processing: Quantification of nucleated cells was approximated via reference gene primer amplification. The method was immunoSEQ multiplex PCR; TCRdb's version includes in-frame clones alone and lacks a portion of them. That table gives V, J and clone size, and the DNA gave D and trimming. The sample yields around 180,000 clones, 86% seen once. The CDR3 contains 15 residues. The V gene's germline CDR1 is MGHRA and CDR2 YSYEKL. V was trimmed by 4 bases and J by 4 bases, leaving 16 bases between them. The source material was peripheral blood. The V and J genes are TRBV4-1 and TRBJ2-5, with D maybe TRBD2 (5 bases). The source of this sequence is a woman younger than 45 with active or convalescent COVID-19. The DNA of the CDR3 is TGCGCCAGCAGCCGGGAGAGAGGGCCGGGAGAGACCCAGTACTTC. Encoded protein: CASSRERGPGETQYF.